This entry lists 15 T cell receptor beta chains sequenced from one sample in a study of patients and donors after allogeneic stem cell transplantation. TCRdb re-called the RT-PCR reads through MiXCR, storing one row per CDR3 protein. The sample has about 200,000 distinct CDR3 sequences; roughly 38% are singletons. The sample taken for sequencing was blood, either unsorted or a sorted T cell fraction (not recorded which). The receptors come from a human donor who was either an allogeneic HSCT recipient or a stem cell or donor lymphocyte infusion donor (not recorded which). It is not recorded whose cells these are; they may come from a transplant donor.

This clonotype was counted a few times. This chain links TRBV12-3 or TRBV12-4 with TRBJ1-5; 7 nucleotides line up with TRBD1. The CDR3 spans 15 residues. J was trimmed by 4 bases and V by 3 bases; bases with no gene match: 6. In DNA, the CDR3 is TGTGCCAGCAGTTTCCGGGACAGTTGGAATCAGCCCCAGCATTTT. Translated: CASSFRDSWNQPQHF.

This chain links TRBV27 with TRBJ2-3, with D possibly matching TRBD2 (6 bases). V was pared by 2 bases and J by 2 bases, with 11 bases between. CDR3 length: 15 amino acids. CDR1 is MNHEY, CDR2 SMNVEV, per germline (reference sequence). The chain's CDR3 is CASSLGGYLTDTQYF. DNA of the CDR3: TGTGCCAGCAGTTTAGGAGGGTACCTCACAGATACGCAGTATTTT.

The chain employs TRBV7-3 and TRBJ1-2; 9 bases line up with TRBD1. V lost 0 bases to trimming and J lost 7 bases; unmatched junction nucleotides: 12. This CDR3 comprises 17 residues. Germline-derived CDR1 and CDR2 are SGHTA and FQGTGA. In nucleotides, the CDR3 is TGTGCCAGCAGCTTAACTAGGGGACAGGGCCCGTCGAGTGGCTACACCTTC. It specifies CASSLTRGQGPSSGYTF. The variable domain in full, completed from reference TRBV7-3 and TRBJ1-2, reads GAGVSQTPSNKVTEKGKYVELRCDPISGHTALYWYRQSLGQGPEFLIYFQGTGAADDSGLPNDRFFAVRPEGSVSTLKIQRTERGDSAVYLCASSLTRGQGPSSGYTFGSGTRLTVV.

The J gene is TRBJ2-7, the V gene TRBV10-3; 8 bases align to TRBD1. The CDR3 has 15 residues. Germline V lookup: CDR1 ENHRY, CDR2 SYGVKD. Trimming cost V 0 bases and J 2 bases; bases outside gene matches: 3. CDR3 sequence: CAISESTGATYEQYF. Here the CDR3 DNA reads TGTGCCATCAGTGAGTCGACAGGGGCCACCTACGAGCAGTACTTC.

The chain couples TRBV10-3 to TRBJ1-1; 8 bases fit TRBD1. J was trimmed by 2 bases and V by 6 bases; bases with no gene match: 8. The CDR3 covers 15 residues. Germline assignment: CDR1 ENHRY and CDR2 SYGVKD. CDR3 DNA sequence: TGTGCCATCAGCGCCCAGGGGGCTTCTAACACTGAAGCTTTCTTT. Encoded protein: CAISAQGASNTEAFF.

This clonotype has just a few counts. The rearrangement uses TRBV12-3 or TRBV12-4 and TRBJ2-5; a weak D match, TRBD1 (6 bases). Trimming removed 6 bases from V and 7 bases from J, with 9 bases in between. The CDR3 consists of 11 residues. CDR3 region: CASSRGGTQYF. DNA for the CDR3: TGTGCCAGCAGCCGAGGGGGGACCCAGTACTTC.

V usage is TRBV5-1 and J usage is TRBJ2-1, with TRBD2 matching 10 bases. The CDR3 length is 15 residues. J lost 8 bases, V lost 2 bases, and 7 bases had no gene match. Germline V gives CDR1 SGHRS, CDR2 YFSETQ. The CDR3 sequence: CASSLSGGAVYEQFF. CDR3 nucleotide sequence: TGCGCCAGCAGCTTAAGCGGGGGGGCTGTCTATGAGCAGTTCTTC.

This clonotype was seen only a few times. The rearrangement uses TRBV30 and TRBJ1-3; a possible D gene is TRBD1 (5 bases). V shed 5 bases and J shed 4 bases, with 18 bases lying between them. The germline V gene encodes CDR1 GTSNPN and CDR2 SVGIG (reference sequence). The CDR3 is 15 residues long. CDR3 DNA: TGTGCCTGGGGGGCATTTAGGGCTACCGGAAACACCATATATTTT. This gives the protein CAWGAFRATGNTIYF.

This clonotype was recorded only once. The chain combines TRBV20-1 with TRBJ1-5; D gene ambiguous. The V gene's germline CDR1 is DFQATT and CDR2 SNEGSKA (reference sequence). V gave up 4 bases and J gave up 3 bases, with 16 bases separating them. This CDR3 is built from 15 residues. Here the CDR3 DNA reads TGCAGTGCTAAGGCCGTCGTGGCCTACAATCAGCCCCAGCATTTT. Translation gives CSAKAVVAYNQPQHF.

The V gene is TRBV4-3, the J gene TRBJ2-2; a possible D gene is TRBD1 (6 bases). Germline V gene sequence: CDR1 LGHNA, CDR2 YSLEER. The CDR3 totals 16 residues. Trimming stripped 4 bases from V and 4 bases from J, with 16 bases between. The CDR3 loop reads CASSRFEGVITGELFF. The CDR3 nucleotides are TGCGCCAGCAGCCGTTTCGAGGGGGTAATCACCGGGGAGCTGTTTTTT.

This chain joins TRBV6-5 and TRBJ2-1; weak D call: TRBD2 (6 bases). Trimming pared 5 bases from V and 4 bases from J, leaving 12 bases between. The V gene's germline CDR1 is MNHEY and CDR2 SVGAGI. This CDR3 comprises 14 residues. This CDR3 is CASSRGLLYNEQFF. DNA of the CDR3: TGTGCCAGCAGTCGGGGACTTCTTTACAATGAGCAGTTCTTC.

This CDR3 reads CASSYSSDRVGSPLHF. The CDR3 coding sequence is TGTGCCAGCAGTTACTCGTCGGACAGGGTAGGATCACCCCTCCACTTT. The chain joins TRBV6-5 to TRBJ1-6, with TRBD1 matching 8 bases. CDR3 length: 16 amino acids. Trimming removed 0 bases from V and 10 bases from J; junction bases left unmatched: 8. The germline gives CDR1 MNHEY, CDR2 SVGAGI.

In this sample, this clonotype turned up a few times. The CDR3 reads CASSAKYAGTPSNQPQHF. In DNA, the CDR3 is TGTGCCAGCAGTGCCAAATATGCCGGGACACCGAGCAATCAGCCCCAGCATTTT. The chain links TRBV6-1 to TRBJ1-5; maybe TRBD1 (6 bases). V was trimmed by 4 bases and J by 1 base, leaving 20 bases between them. The CDR3 has 18 residues. From germline, CDR1 is MNHNS and CDR2 SASEGT.

The chain joins TRBV20-1 to TRBJ1-4, with no clear D. Deletions cut 4 bases from V and 7 bases from J, with 4 bases between. From germline, CDR1 is DFQATT and CDR2 SNEGSKA (reference sequence). The CDR3 is 10 amino acids. The CDR3 protein is CSAKAEKLFF. The CDR3, as DNA: TGCAGTGCTAAGGCTGAAAAACTGTTTTTT.

This clonotype has only a few counts. As DNA, the CDR3 is TGTGCCATCAGTGAGAGGGGCTCTGGAAACACCATATATTTT. Protein sequence: CAISERGSGNTIYF. The chain uses TRBV10-3 and TRBJ1-3, with D possibly matching TRBD1 (5 bases). The V end was cut by 2 bases, the J end by 0 bases, with 5 bases between. CDR3 length: 14 amino acids. The V gene's germline CDR1 is ENHRY and CDR2 SYGVKD.